The clone carrying this T cell receptor (beta chain) was seen only a few times. The sample is drawn from a study of blood T cell repertoires in COVID-19. Whole-study context: T cells, B-cell-depleted T cells, or PBMCs provided the cDNA or gDNA that served as material.

Source study methods: Reference gene primer amplification yielded estimated nucleated cell counts. TCRdb's copy holds only in-frame clones and misses some; the assay was immunoSEQ multiplex PCR. From that table come the V and J calls and clone size; the DNA was used to work out D and trimming. The sample records about 210,000 clones, around 80% being singletons. Seattle participants joined during active infection and were tracked over time. The V gene lost 0 bases and the J gene lost 2 bases, with 8 bases spanning the gap. The CDR3 is 14 amino acids. Looked up from germline, CDR1 is LGHNA and CDR2 is YSLEER.

The TCR originated in an elderly woman with COVID-19, enrolled during active disease. The sequenced sample was peripheral blood. J is TRBJ2-7 and V is TRBV4-3; maybe TRBD1 (5 bases). Written as DNA, the CDR3 is TGCGCCAGCAGCCAAGACCCAGGGCCCTACGAGCAGTACTTC. Protein sequence: CASSQDPGPYEQYF.